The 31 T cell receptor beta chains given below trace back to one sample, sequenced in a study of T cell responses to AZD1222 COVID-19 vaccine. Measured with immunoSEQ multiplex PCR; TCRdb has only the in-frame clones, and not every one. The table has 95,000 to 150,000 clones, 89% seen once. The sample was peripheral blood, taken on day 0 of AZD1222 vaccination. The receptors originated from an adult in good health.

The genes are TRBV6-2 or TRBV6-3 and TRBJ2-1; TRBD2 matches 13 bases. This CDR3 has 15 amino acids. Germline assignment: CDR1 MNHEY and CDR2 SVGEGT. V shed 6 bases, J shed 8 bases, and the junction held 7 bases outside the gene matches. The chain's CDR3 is CASSRTSGGVHEQFF. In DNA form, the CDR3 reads TGTGCCAGCAGCCGTACTAGCGGGGGGGTCCATGAGCAGTTCTTC.

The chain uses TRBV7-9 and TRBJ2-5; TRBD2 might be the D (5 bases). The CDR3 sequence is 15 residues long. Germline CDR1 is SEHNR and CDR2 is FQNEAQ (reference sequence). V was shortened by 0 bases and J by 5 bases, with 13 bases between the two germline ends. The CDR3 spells CASSLASGKFETQYF. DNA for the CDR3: TGTGCCAGCAGCTTAGCGTCGGGGAAGTTCGAGACCCAGTACTTC.

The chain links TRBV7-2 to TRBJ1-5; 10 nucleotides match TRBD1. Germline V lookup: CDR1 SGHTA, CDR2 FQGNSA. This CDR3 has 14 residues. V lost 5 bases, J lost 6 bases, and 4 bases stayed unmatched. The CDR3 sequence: CASSPRTGGQPQHF. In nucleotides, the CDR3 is TGTGCCAGCAGCCCAAGGACAGGGGGTCAGCCCCAGCATTTT. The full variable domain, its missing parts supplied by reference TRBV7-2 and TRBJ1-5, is GAGVSQSPSNKVTEKGKDVELRCDPISGHTALYWYRQSLGQGLEFLIYFQGNSAPDKSGLPSDRFSAERTGGSVSTLTIQRTQQEDSAVYLCASSPRTGGQPQHFGDGTRLSIL.

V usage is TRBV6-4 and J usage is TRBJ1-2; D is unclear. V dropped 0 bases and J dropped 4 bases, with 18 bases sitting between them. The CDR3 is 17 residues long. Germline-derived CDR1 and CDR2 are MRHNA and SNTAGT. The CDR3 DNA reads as TGTGCCAGCAGTGACTCAGTTGGGCTCACTTCAGTCTATGGCTACACCTTC. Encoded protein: CASSDSVGLTSVYGYTF.

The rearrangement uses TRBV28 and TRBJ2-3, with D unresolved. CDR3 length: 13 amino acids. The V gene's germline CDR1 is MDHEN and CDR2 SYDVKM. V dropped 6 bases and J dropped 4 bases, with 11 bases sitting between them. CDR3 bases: TGTGCCAGCAGCCAGGACGGCGCAGATACGCAGTATTTT. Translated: CASSQDGADTQYF.

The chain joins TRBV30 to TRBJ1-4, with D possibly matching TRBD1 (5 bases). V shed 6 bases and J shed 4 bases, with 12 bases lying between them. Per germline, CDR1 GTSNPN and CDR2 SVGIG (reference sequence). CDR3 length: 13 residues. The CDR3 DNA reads TGTGCCTGTGGGTGGCAGGGTAATGAAAAACTGTTTTTT. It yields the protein CACGWQGNEKLFF.

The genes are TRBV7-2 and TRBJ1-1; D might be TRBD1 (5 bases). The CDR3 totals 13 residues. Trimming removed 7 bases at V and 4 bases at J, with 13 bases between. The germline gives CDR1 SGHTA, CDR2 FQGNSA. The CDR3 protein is CASTRVGGTEAFF. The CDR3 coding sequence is TGTGCCAGCACCAGGGTCGGTGGCACTGAAGCTTTCTTT.

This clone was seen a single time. CDR3 sequence reads: CASSPGSGQGAFF. CDR3 coding DNA: TGTGCCAGCTCACCGGGATCTGGGCAGGGAGCTTTCTTT. V gene TRBV18 combines with J gene TRBJ1-1; D might be TRBD1 (5 bases). Trimming shortened V by 3 bases and J by 10 bases, and 15 bases separated the two germline ends. The CDR3 sequence is 13 residues long. Germline CDR1 reads KGHSH; CDR2 reads LQKENI.

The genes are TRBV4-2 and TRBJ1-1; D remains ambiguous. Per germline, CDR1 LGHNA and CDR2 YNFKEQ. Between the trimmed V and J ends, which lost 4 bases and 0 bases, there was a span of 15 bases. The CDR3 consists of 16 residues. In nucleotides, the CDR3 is TGTGCCAGCAGCCCGCAACTGGACGGATTGAACACTGAAGCTTTCTTT. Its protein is CASSPQLDGLNTEAFF.

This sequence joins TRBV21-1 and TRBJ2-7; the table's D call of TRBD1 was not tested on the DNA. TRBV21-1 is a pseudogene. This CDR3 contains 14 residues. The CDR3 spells CASTKPMGSYEQYF. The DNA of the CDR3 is TGTGCCAGCACCAAACCTATGGGCAGTTACGAGCAGTACTTC.

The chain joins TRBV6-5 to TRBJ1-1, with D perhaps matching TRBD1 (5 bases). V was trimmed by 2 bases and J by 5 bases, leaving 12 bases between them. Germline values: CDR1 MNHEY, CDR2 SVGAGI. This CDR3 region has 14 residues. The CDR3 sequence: CASSYEGLGTEAFF. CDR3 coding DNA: TGTGCCAGCAGTTACGAGGGGCTGGGGACTGAAGCTTTCTTT.

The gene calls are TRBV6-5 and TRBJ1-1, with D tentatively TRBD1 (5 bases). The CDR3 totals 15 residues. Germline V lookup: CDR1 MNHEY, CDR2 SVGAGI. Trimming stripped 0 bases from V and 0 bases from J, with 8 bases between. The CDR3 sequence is CASSYSGGVNTEAFF. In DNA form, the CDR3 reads TGTGCCAGCAGTTACTCGGGGGGGGTGAACACTGAAGCTTTCTTT.

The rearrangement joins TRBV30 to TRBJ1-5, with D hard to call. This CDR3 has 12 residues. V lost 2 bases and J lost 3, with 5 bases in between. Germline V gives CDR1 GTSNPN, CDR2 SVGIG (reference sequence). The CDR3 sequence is CAWSSHNQPQHF. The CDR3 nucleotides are TGTGCCTGGAGTTCTCACAATCAGCCCCAGCATTTT.

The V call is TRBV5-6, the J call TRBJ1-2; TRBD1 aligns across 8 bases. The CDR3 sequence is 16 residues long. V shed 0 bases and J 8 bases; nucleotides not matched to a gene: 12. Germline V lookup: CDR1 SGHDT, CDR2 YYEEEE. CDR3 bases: TGTGCCAGCAGCTTGGCCGACAGGGGATCCCTTCGGGGCTACACCTTC. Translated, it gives CASSLADRGSLRGYTF.

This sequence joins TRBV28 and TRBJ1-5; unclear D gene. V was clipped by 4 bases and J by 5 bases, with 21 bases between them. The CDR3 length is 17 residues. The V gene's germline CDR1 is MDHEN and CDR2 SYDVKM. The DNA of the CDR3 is TGTGCCAGCAGTTCCCCCCCGGGGAGGGAGCTACATCAGCCCCAGCATTTT. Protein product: CASSSPPGRELHQPQHF.

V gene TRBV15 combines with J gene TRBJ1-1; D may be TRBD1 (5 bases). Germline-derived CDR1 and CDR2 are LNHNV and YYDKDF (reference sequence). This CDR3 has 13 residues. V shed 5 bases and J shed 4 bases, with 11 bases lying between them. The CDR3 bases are TGTGCCACCAGCCCGGGAGGGGTCACTGAAGCTTTCTTT. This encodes CATSPGGVTEAFF.

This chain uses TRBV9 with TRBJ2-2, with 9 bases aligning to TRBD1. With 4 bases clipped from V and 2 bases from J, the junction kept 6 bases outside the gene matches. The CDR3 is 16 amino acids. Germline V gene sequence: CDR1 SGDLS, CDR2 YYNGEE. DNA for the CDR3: TGTGCCAGCAGCCCGGGACAGGGATACAACACCGGGGAGCTGTTTTTT. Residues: CASSPGQGYNTGELFF.

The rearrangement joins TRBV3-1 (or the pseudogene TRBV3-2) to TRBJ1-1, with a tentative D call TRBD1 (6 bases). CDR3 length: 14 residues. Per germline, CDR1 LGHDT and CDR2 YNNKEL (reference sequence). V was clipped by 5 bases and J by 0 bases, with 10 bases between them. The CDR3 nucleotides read TGTGCCAGCAGCAGGGGGGGGGTGAACACTGAAGCTTTCTTT. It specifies CASSRGGVNTEAFF.

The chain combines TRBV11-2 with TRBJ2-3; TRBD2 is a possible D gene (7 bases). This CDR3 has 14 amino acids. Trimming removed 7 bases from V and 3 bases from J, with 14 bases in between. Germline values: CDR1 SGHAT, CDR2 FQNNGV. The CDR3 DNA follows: TGTGCCAGCACCAAGGGGGGGGGAACAGATACGCAGTATTTT. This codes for CASTKGGGTDTQYF.

This chain's CDR3 is CASGTGRDEQYF. For the CDR3, the DNA is TGTGCCAGCGGGACAGGGCGGGACGAGCAGTACTTC. The chain is built from TRBV6-5 and TRBJ2-7, with TRBD1 identical over 9 bases. J lost 5 bases, V lost 8 bases, and 4 bases had no gene match. This CDR3 is built from 12 residues. Germline V CDR1 and CDR2: MNHEY, SVGAGI.

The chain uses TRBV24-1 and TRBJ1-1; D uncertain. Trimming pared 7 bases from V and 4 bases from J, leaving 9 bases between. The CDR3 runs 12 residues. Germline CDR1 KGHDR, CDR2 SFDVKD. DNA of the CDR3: TGTGCCACCAGGGGTGTGATCACTGAAGCTTTCTTT. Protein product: CATRGVITEAFF.

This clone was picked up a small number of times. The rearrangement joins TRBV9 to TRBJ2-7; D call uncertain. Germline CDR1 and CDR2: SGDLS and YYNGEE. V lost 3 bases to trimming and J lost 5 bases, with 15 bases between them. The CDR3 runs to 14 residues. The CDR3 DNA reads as TGTGCCAGCAGCGCCGGCCTACTAATTCACGAGCAGTACTTC. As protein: CASSAGLLIHEQYF.

The CDR3 DNA reads as TGCGCCAGCAGCCAACCGCCGAACACTGAAGCTTTCTTT. This codes for CASSQPPNTEAFF. The chain links TRBV4-3 to TRBJ1-1, with D unclear. V was cut by 2 bases and J by 1 base, with 5 bases left in between. Germline V gives CDR1 LGHNA, CDR2 YSLEER. The CDR3 contains 13 residues.

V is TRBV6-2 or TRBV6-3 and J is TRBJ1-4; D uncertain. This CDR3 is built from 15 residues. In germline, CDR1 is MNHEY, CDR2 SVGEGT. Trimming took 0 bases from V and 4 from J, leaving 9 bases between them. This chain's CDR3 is CASSYSTSLNEKLFF. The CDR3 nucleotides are TGTGCCAGCAGTTACTCGACATCACTTAATGAAAAACTGTTTTTT.

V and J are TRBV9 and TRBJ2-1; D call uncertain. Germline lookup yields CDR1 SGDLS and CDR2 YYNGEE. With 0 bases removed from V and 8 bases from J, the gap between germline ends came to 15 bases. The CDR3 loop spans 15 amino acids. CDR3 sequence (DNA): TGTGCCAGCAGCGTAGACCACAAAGAGGATGATGAGCAGTTCTTC. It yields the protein CASSVDHKEDDEQFF.

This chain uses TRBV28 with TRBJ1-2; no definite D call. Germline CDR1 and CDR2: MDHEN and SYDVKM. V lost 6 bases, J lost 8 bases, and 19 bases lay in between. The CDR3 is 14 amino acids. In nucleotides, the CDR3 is TGTGCCAGCAGGGCCACCGAACTTGGGCTCGGCTACACCTTC. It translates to CASRATELGLGYTF.

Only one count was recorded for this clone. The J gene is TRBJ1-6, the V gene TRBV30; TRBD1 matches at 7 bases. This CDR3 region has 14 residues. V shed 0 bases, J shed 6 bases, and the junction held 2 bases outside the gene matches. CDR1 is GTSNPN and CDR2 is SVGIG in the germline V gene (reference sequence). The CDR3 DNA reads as TGTGCCTGGAGTGTGGCAGGGGGTAATTCACCCCTCCACTTT. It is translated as CAWSVAGGNSPLHF.

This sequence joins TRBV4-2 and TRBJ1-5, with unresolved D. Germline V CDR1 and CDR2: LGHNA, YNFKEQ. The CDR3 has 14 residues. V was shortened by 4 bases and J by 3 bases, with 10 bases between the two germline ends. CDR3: CASSLGSNNQPQHF. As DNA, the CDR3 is TGTGCCAGCAGCCTGGGCAGTAACAATCAGCCCCAGCATTTT.

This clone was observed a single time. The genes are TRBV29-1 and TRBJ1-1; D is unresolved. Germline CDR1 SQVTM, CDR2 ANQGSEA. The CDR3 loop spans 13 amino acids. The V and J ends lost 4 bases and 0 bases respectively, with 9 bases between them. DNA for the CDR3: TGCAGCGTTGCAAGGGCCATGAACACTGAAGCTTTCTTT. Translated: CSVARAMNTEAFF. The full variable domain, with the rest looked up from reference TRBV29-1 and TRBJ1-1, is SAVISQKPSRDICQRGTSLTIQCQVDSQVTMMFWYRQQPGQSLTLIATANQGSEATYESGFVIDKFPISRPNLTFSTLTVSNMSPEDSSIYLCSVARAMNTEAFFGQGTRLTVV.

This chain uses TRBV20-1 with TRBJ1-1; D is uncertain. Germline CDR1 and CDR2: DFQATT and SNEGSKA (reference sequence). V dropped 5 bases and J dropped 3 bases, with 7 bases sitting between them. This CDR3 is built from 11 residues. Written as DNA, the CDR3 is TGCAGTGCTCCCAGACACACTGAAGCTTTCTTT. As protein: CSAPRHTEAFF.

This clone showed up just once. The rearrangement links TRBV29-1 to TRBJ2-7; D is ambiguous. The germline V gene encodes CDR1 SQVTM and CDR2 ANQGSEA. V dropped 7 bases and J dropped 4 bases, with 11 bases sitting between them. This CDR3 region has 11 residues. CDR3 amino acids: CSAKDGYEQYF. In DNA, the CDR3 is TGCAGCGCAAAGGACGGTTACGAGCAGTACTTC.